These 27 T cell receptor beta chains originate from one sample sequenced in a study of low-dose radiotherapy and immunotherapy resistance in tumors. With TRAV- and TRBV-specific primers, first-strand cDNA was made, covering the alpha and beta chains. The PCR that amplified TCRs ran for approximately 20 cycles, relying on a constant-region primer and a V-primer adapter. TCRdb passed the reads through MiXCR, listing each CDR3 protein once. The sample has some 88,000 distinct CDR3 sequences; 9.4% are singletons. The sample's time point: before trial treatment. The source material was PBMCs, sampled before treatment. The receptors stem from a male donor with prostate cancer.

Ten or more counts support this clonotype. This chain joins TRBV9 and TRBJ2-3, with TRBD2 matching 10 bases. Trimming took 5 bases from V and 1 from J; bases not matched to a gene: 4. This CDR3 is 15 amino acids long. In germline, CDR1 is SGDLS, CDR2 YYNGEE. The CDR3 nucleotides are TGTGCCAGCAGTTTAGGGACTAGCGGCACAGATACGCAGTATTTT. Translation gives CASSLGTSGTDTQYF.

This clonotype was observed at least ten times. The rearrangement uses TRBV10-3 and TRBJ2-1; D may be TRBD1 (5 bases). The CDR3 has 14 amino acids. The V end was cut by 4 bases, the J end by 4 bases, with 11 bases between. Looked up from germline, CDR1 is ENHRY and CDR2 is SYGVKD. The CDR3 DNA follows: TGTGCCATCAGTGTAGGGGCAGGGTACAATGAGCAGTTCTTC. It yields the protein CAISVGAGYNEQFF.

This clonotype was detected ten times or more. The V call is TRBV30, the J call TRBJ1-1; 8 bases line up with TRBD1. Germline CDR1 and CDR2: GTSNPN and SVGIG (reference sequence). V shed 2 bases, J shed 4 bases, and the junction held 3 bases outside the gene matches. The CDR3 consists of 13 residues. Written as DNA, the CDR3 is TGTGCCTGGAGTTGGACAGGGACCACTGAAGCTTTCTTT. Translating it yields CAWSWTGTTEAFF. Full variable domain (rest looked up from reference TRBV30 and TRBJ1-1): SQTIHQWPATLVQPVGSPLSLECTVEGTSNPNLYWYRQAAGRGLQLLFYSVGIGQISSEVPQNLSASRPQDRQFILSSKKLLLSDSGFYLCAWSWTGTTEAFFGQGTRLTVV.

This clonotype came up many times. For the CDR3, the DNA is TGTGCCAGCAGACGGGGACTAGCGGGAGAGAACGAGCAGTACTTC. Protein sequence: CASRRGLAGENEQYF. The genes are TRBV11-1 and TRBJ2-7, with 14 bases identical to TRBD2. Germline CDR1 reads SGHAT; CDR2 reads FQDESV (reference sequence). V dropped 6 bases and J dropped 5; count of bases not matched to a gene: 6. The CDR3 length is 15 residues. The full variable domain, completed using reference TRBV11-1 and TRBJ2-7, is EAEVAQSPRYKITEKSQAVAFWCDPISGHATLYWYRQILGQGPELLVQFQDESVVDDSQLPKDRFSAERLKGVDSTLKIQPAELGDSAMYLCASRRGLAGENEQYFGPGTRLTVT.

At least ten counts were recorded for this clonotype. The chain uses TRBV20-1 and TRBJ2-5; possibly TRBD1 for D (5 bases). Trimming pared 0 bases from V and 6 bases from J, leaving 17 bases between. Germline V gives CDR1 DFQATT, CDR2 SNEGSKA (reference sequence). The CDR3 contains 15 residues. This CDR3 reads CSARDVRQSEQTQYF. In DNA, the CDR3 is TGCAGTGCTAGAGATGTGCGACAGAGTGAACAGACCCAGTACTTC.

This clonotype was observed at least ten times. The chain employs TRBV20-1 and TRBJ1-1, with D maybe TRBD1 (5 bases). V dropped 5 bases and J dropped 1 base, with 11 bases sitting between them. From germline, CDR1 is DFQATT and CDR2 SNEGSKA (reference sequence). The CDR3 totals 13 residues. In DNA form, the CDR3 reads TGCAGTGCTCCCCGACAGAGGAACACTGAAGCTTTCTTT. Translation: CSAPRQRNTEAFF.

In this sample, this clonotype turned up many times. The genes are TRBV2 and TRBJ2-5; 12 positions match TRBD2. Germline loops: CDR1 SNHLY, CDR2 FYNNEI. The CDR3 sequence is 14 residues long. The trim removed 6 bases at V and 5 bases at J, leaving 4 bases unmatched. Here the CDR3 DNA reads TGTGCCAGCAGAAGACTAGCGGGGGCTGAGACCCAGTACTTC. Translation: CASRRLAGAETQYF.

This clonotype was recorded many times. The chain employs TRBV9 and TRBJ2-3, with TRBD2 identical over 7 bases. V was pared by 2 bases and J by 3 bases, with 9 bases of the junction left unmatched. CDR3 length: 16 residues. Looked up from germline, CDR1 is SGDLS and CDR2 is YYNGEE. The CDR3 protein is CASSVDWASGTDTQYF. The CDR3 DNA follows: TGTGCCAGCAGCGTCGATTGGGCTAGCGGTACAGATACGCAGTATTTT.

There are many counts of this clonotype. This chain uses TRBV3-1 with TRBJ2-1; 10 positions agree with TRBD2. Germline CDR1 and CDR2: LGHDT and YNNKEL (reference sequence). V trimming: 0 bases; J trimming: 7 bases; junction bases outside the gene matches: 9. The CDR3 loop spans 17 amino acids. The CDR3 here is CASSQEYLSGRGNEQFF. DNA of the CDR3: TGTGCCAGCAGCCAAGAATATCTCAGCGGGAGGGGGAATGAGCAGTTCTTC.

This clonotype was recorded many times. This chain uses TRBV4-3 with TRBJ2-7, with 9 bases that match TRBD2. The V segment lost 3 bases and the J segment 3 bases; nucleotides outside the gene matches: 0. This CDR3 contains 13 residues. Germline CDR1 LGHNA, CDR2 YSLEER. In DNA, the CDR3 is TGCGCCAGCAGCCAGCGGGAGGGCTACGAGCAGTACTTC. Protein: CASSQREGYEQYF.

This clonotype was observed at least ten times. The chain combines TRBV20-1 with TRBJ2-7; 7 nucleotides line up with TRBD1. The CDR3 is 15 amino acids. From germline, CDR1 is DFQATT and CDR2 SNEGSKA (reference sequence). After removal of 2 bases from V and 5 bases from J, the junction contained 12 bases not matched to a gene. CDR3 sequence reads: CSARRRGLLGDEQYF. CDR3 sequence (DNA): TGCAGTGCTAGACGTAGGGGGCTCCTTGGCGACGAGCAGTACTTC.

The chain recombines TRBV7-8 with TRBJ1-5, with D perhaps TRBD1 (6 bases). V was shortened by 4 bases and J by 0 bases, with 10 bases between the two germline ends. The germline gives CDR1 SGHVS, CDR2 FQNEAQ. CDR3 size: 15 residues. Written as DNA, the CDR3 is TGTGCCAGCAGCTGGGACATCCTTAGCAATCAGCCCCAGCATTTT. Translating it yields CASSWDILSNQPQHF.

In this sample, this clonotype turned up many times. The chain carries TRBV29-1 and TRBJ2-7; D not certain. Trimming shortened V by 7 bases and J by 1 base, and 8 bases separated the two germline ends. This CDR3 has 11 amino acids. Per germline, CDR1 SQVTM and CDR2 ANQGSEA. CDR3 residues: CSARGSYEQYF. The CDR3 bases are TGCAGCGCCCGCGGTTCCTACGAGCAGTACTTC.

This clonotype appeared many times. The chain has TRBV5-1 and TRBJ1-3; TRBD1 might be the D (5 bases). In germline, CDR1 is SGHRS, CDR2 YFSETQ. The ends were cut back, 4 bases at V and 4 bases at J, with 12 bases in the middle. CDR3 length: 14 amino acids. CDR3 DNA sequence: TGCGCCAGCAGCCCGGGGACCCAGGGAAACACCATATATTTT. Amino acids: CASSPGTQGNTIYF. The entire variable domain, with the rest obtained from reference TRBV5-1 and TRBJ1-3, is as follows: KAGVTQTPRYLIKTRGQQVTLSCSPISGHRSVSWYQQTPGQGLQFLFEYFSETQRNKGNFPGRFSGRQFSNSRSEMNVSTLELGDSALYLCASSPGTQGNTIYFGEGSWLTVV.

This clonotype was observed many times. This chain uses TRBV4-1 with TRBJ2-1; 7 bases are a match to TRBD2. CDR3 length: 14 residues. Germline CDR1 MGHRA, CDR2 YSYEKL. Trimming removed 1 base from V and 7 bases from J; junction bases left unmatched: 4. The CDR3 spells CASSQVASGNEQFF. CDR3 in DNA: TGCGCCAGCAGCCAAGTTGCTAGCGGAAATGAGCAGTTCTTC.

This clonotype was recorded at least ten times. CDR3 bases: TGTGCCAGCAGTTTATGGGATGGGACTAGCGGGAGGCAGTACTTC. This encodes CASSLWDGTSGRQYF. The chain recombines TRBV28 with TRBJ2-7; 14 bases align to TRBD2. V trimming: 0 bases; J trimming: 9 bases; junction bases outside the gene matches: 4. Germline V gene lookup returns CDR1 MDHEN and CDR2 SYDVKM. The CDR3 covers 15 residues.

This clonotype appeared many times. The V gene is TRBV25-1, the J gene TRBJ2-5, with 11 bases matching TRBD1. In germline, CDR1 is MGHDK, CDR2 SYGVNS. The CDR3 extends over 16 amino acids. Trimming at V came to 3 bases and at J to 7 bases, leaving 10 bases not matched to a gene. The CDR3 reads CASSDPGQGARATQYF. CDR3 in DNA: TGTGCCAGCAGTGACCCAGGACAGGGGGCAAGGGCGACCCAGTACTTC.

This clonotype occurred many times. The gene calls are TRBV12-3 or TRBV12-4 and TRBJ2-5; D may be TRBD1 or TRBD2 (6 bases each). The CDR3 has 13 residues. The V end lost 3 bases, the J end lost 5 bases, and 10 bases lay between the germline ends. In DNA form, the CDR3 reads TGTGCCAGCAGTTTTACGGGGGCCGAGACCCAGTACTTC. Protein sequence: CASSFTGAETQYF.

Notes on this clonotype: This likely stems from a read error, as it lies one base from a far larger clone. The rearrangement links TRBV6-2 or TRBV6-3 to TRBJ2-2, with no clear D. The V end was cut by 2 bases, the J end by 4 bases, with 8 bases between. Germline CDR1 reads MNHEY; CDR2 reads SVGEGT. The CDR3 totals 14 residues. CDR3: CASSYNGPTGELFF. CDR3 nucleotide sequence: TGTGCCAGCAGTTACAACGGCCCCACCGGGGAGCTGTTTTTT.

This clonotype occurred many times. The V call is TRBV12-3 or TRBV12-4, the J call TRBJ2-5; no firm D call. Trimming removed 0 bases at V and 11 bases at J, with 13 bases between. CDR3 size: 13 residues. CDR3 coding DNA: TGTGCCAGCAGTTTAGCCGGCCAAACCGCACAGTACTTC. Amino acid sequence: CASSLAGQTAQYF.

This clonotype was counted at least ten times. The V and J genes are TRBV6-1 and TRBJ1-1; D ambiguous. Trimming left V 6 bases short and J 6 bases short, with 11 bases between. The CDR3 contains 12 residues. Germline V CDR1 and CDR2: MNHNS, SASEGT. The CDR3 DNA reads as TGTGCCAGCAGGGTTGGAGGACCTGAAGCTTTCTTT. Translating it yields CASRVGGPEAFF.

This clonotype came up many times. The chain has TRBV20-1 and TRBJ2-7; 10 nucleotides line up with TRBD2. CDR1 DFQATT and CDR2 SNEGSKA come from the germline V gene (reference sequence). The CDR3 sequence is 13 residues long. The J segment lost 3 bases and the V segment lost 7 bases, leaving 6 bases of the junction unmatched. The CDR3 loop is CSGRLAGVYEQYF. CDR3 DNA sequence: TGCAGTGGCAGACTAGCGGGCGTCTACGAGCAGTACTTC.

This clonotype was observed at least ten times. This chain links TRBV10-3 with TRBJ2-3; tentatively, D is TRBD2 (5 bases). V dropped 11 bases and J dropped 0 bases, with 18 bases sitting between them. The CDR3 extends over 15 amino acids. Germline V gene data show CDR1 as ENHRY and CDR2 as SYGVKD. This chain's CDR3 is CASSARDISTDTQYF. The DNA for the CDR3 is TGTGCCTCGAGTGCCCGGGATATCAGCACAGATACGCAGTATTTT.

At least ten counts were recorded for this clonotype. The rearrangement uses TRBV12-3 or TRBV12-4 and TRBJ2-2; TRBD2 aligns across 9 bases. The CDR3 spans 15 residues. V shed 3 bases, J shed 4 bases, and the junction held 3 bases outside the gene matches. DNA of the CDR3: TGTGCCAGCAGTTTTAGCGGGAGAGGCACCGGGGAGCTGTTTTTT. It yields the protein CASSFSGRGTGELFF.

This clonotype appeared many times. The rearrangement links TRBV4-3 to TRBJ1-5; D remains unclear. Trimming removed 4 bases at V and 4 bases at J, with 14 bases between. CDR1 LGHNA and CDR2 YSLEER come from the germline V gene. The CDR3 totals 15 residues. The CDR3, as DNA: TGCGCCAGCAGCCCTGGCCCCGGGGAAAATCAGCCCCAGCATTTT. Its protein product is CASSPGPGENQPQHF.

This clonotype has at least ten counts. It is unclear where the CDR3 begins or ends on the DNA, so no DNA is shown, and the CDR3 is as TCRdb lists it. V is TRBV9 and J is TRBJ2-2; the tabulated D call, TRBD1, remains unverified against the DNA. Germline V gene lookup returns CDR1 SGDLS and CDR2 YYNGEE. The CDR3 is 19 amino acids long, termini counted. CDR3 sequence: CASSVVPDRGRLTPGSCFF.

J is TRBJ1-1 and V is TRBV2, with D possibly matching TRBD1 (5 bases). V shed 0 bases and J shed 4 bases, with 9 bases lying between them. The germline gives CDR1 SNHLY, CDR2 FYNNEI. The CDR3 length is 14 residues. The CDR3 bases are TGTGCCAGCAGTGAAGCTCTTGGGGGCACTGAAGCTTTCTTT. Amino acid sequence: CASSEALGGTEAFF.